Presented here are 29 T cell receptor beta chains from one specimen sequenced in a study of ipilimumab plus nivolumab after autologous stem cell transplantation. Profiling relied on immunoSEQ multiplex PCR, and the TCRdb table lists in-frame clones only, not all of them. The table shows 15,000 to 20,000 clones, with about 65% occurring only once. This specimen was PBMCs, taken in a trial of ipilimumab plus nivolumab as post-transplant consolidation. The receptors were gathered from a male donor with diffuse large B-cell lymphoma.

This rearrangement joins TRBV7-8 to TRBJ2-1; possible D gene TRBD2, 6 bases. Germline V gene lookup returns CDR1 SGHVS and CDR2 FQNEAQ. Trimming shortened V by 1 base and J by 7 bases, and 14 bases separated the two germline ends. This CDR3 has 15 amino acids. The CDR3 DNA sequence: TGTGCCAGCAGCTTAGATCTAGCGCGTTATAATGAGCAGTTCTTC. This gives the protein CASSLDLARYNEQFF.

This clone was detected a few times. V gene TRBV7-9 combines with J gene TRBJ1-1; a possible D gene is TRBD1 (5 bases). Germline V gene lookup returns CDR1 SEHNR and CDR2 FQNEAQ (reference sequence). The CDR3 length is 14 residues. V dropped 2 bases and J dropped 4 bases, with 11 bases sitting between them. The CDR3 coding sequence is TGTGCCAGCAGCTTATTCCCGGGGGGCACTGAAGCTTTCTTT. As protein: CASSLFPGGTEAFF.

The rearrangement links TRBV11-3 to TRBJ2-3, with TRBD2 matching over 16 bases. The germline gives CDR1 SGHNT, CDR2 YENEEA. The junction had 4 bases not matched to a gene; V was cut back by 5 bases and J by 2 bases. This CDR3 comprises 17 residues. The CDR3 spells CASSPGLAGGLTDTQYF. CDR3 in DNA: TGTGCCAGCAGCCCGGGACTAGCGGGGGGGCTCACAGATACGCAGTATTTT.

The chain recombines TRBV2 with TRBJ1-2; TRBD1 matches 7 bases. Per the germline V gene, CDR1 is SNHLY and CDR2 is FYNNEI. The CDR3 has 12 residues. V gave up 6 bases and J gave up 2 bases; unmatched junction bases: 0. This CDR3 is CASRDRNYGYTF. The CDR3 nucleotides read TGTGCCAGCAGGGACAGGAACTATGGCTACACCTTC.

The chain recombines TRBV12-5 with TRBJ1-5; unclear D gene. The germline gives CDR1 LGHNT, CDR2 FRNRAP. V lost 2 bases and J lost 7, with 12 bases in between. The CDR3 runs 14 residues. The CDR3 DNA follows: TGTGCTAGTGGTTTGTCCCCCGTTGGACAGCCCCAGCATTTT. This sequence encodes CASGLSPVGQPQHF.

The sample holds one count of this clone. The junction departs from germline at one end; a sequencing error may be responsible. This rearrangement joins TRBV7-7 to TRBJ2-3; 14 bases line up with TRBD2. The germline CDR1 and CDR2 sequences are SSHAT and FNYEAQ (reference sequence). This CDR3 has 15 residues. The CDR3 DNA follows: TGTGCTAGCAGCGCCGGGACTAGCGGGGGAAATACGCAGTATTTT. Protein: CASSAGTSGGNTQYF.

J is TRBJ2-5 and V is TRBV5-1; D might be TRBD2 (6 bases). Looked up from germline, CDR1 is SGHRS and CDR2 is YFSETQ. This CDR3 is built from 14 residues. Trimming left V 3 bases short and J 2 bases short, with 11 bases between. The CDR3 sequence is CASSWGLAQETQYF. DNA for the CDR3: TGCGCCAGCAGCTGGGGACTGGCGCAAGAGACCCAGTACTTC.

J is TRBJ2-1 and V is TRBV10-1; no clear D. The CDR3 covers 13 residues. CDR1 is WNHNN, CDR2 SYGVQD, per germline (reference sequence). Trimming cost V 0 bases and J 9 bases, with 9 bases left between them. The CDR3, as DNA: TGCGCCAGCAGTGAGTCAATAATCGGTGAGCAGTTCTTC. This sequence encodes CASSESIIGEQFF.

This clone came up a few times. The chain recombines TRBV29-1 with TRBJ1-1, with D uncertain. Germline assignment: CDR1 SQVTM and CDR2 ANQGSEA. This CDR3 region has 10 residues. The V end lost 6 bases, the J end lost 7 bases, and 9 bases lay between the germline ends. The CDR3 DNA is TGCAGCGTCCAGGACCATGAAGCTTTCTTT. Amino acid sequence: CSVQDHEAFF. The full variable domain, in which reference TRBV29-1 and TRBJ1-1 provide the parts outside the CDR3, is SAVISQKPSRDICQRGTSLTIQCQVDSQVTMMFWYRQQPGQSLTLIATANQGSEATYESGFVIDKFPISRPNLTFSTLTVSNMSPEDSSIYLCSVQDHEAFFGQGTRLTVV.

The chain uses TRBV19 and TRBJ2-5, with 8 nucleotides matching TRBD2. V trimming: 7 bases; J trimming: 5 bases; junction bases outside the gene matches: 6. Looked up from germline, CDR1 is LNHDA and CDR2 is SQIVND (reference sequence). The CDR3 spans 13 residues. As DNA, the CDR3 is TGTGCCAGTAAGCGAGCGGGGGAGGAGACCCAGTACTTC. This gives the protein CASKRAGEETQYF. The complete variable domain, with remaining parts taken from reference TRBV19 and TRBJ2-5, reads DGGITQSPKYLFRKEGQNVTLSCEQNLNHDAMYWYRQDPGQGLRLIYYSQIVNDFQKGDIAEGYSVSREKKESFPLTVTSAQKNPTAFYLCASKRAGEETQYFGPGTRLLVL.

The gene calls are TRBV28 and TRBJ1-2, with 10 bases matching TRBD1. The V gene's germline CDR1 is MDHEN and CDR2 SYDVKM. This CDR3 comprises 14 residues. V was pared by 6 bases and J by 8 bases, with 9 bases of the junction left unmatched. CDR3 DNA sequence: TGTGCCAGCAGGAAGGGACAGGGGAGGGAAGGCTACACCTTC. The encoded protein is CASRKGQGREGYTF.

The rearrangement uses TRBV7-2 and TRBJ1-1; D unclear. The CDR3 runs to 9 residues. The germline CDR1 and CDR2 sequences are SGHTA and FQGNSA. The V end lost 5 bases, the J end lost 11 bases, and 6 bases lay between the germline ends. CDR3 sequence (DNA): TGTGCCAGCAGCCGAAGGGCTTTCTTT. It encodes CASSRRAFF.

Ten or more counts support this clone. This chain links TRBV28 with TRBJ1-5, with 10 bases fitting TRBD1. The germline V gene encodes CDR1 MDHEN and CDR2 SYDVKM. Germline trimming cut 6 bases from V and 5 bases from J; bases unmatched to any gene: 10. The CDR3 sequence is 16 residues long. For the CDR3, the DNA is TGTGCCAGCAGGGGATACGGGACAGGGGCGTATCAGCCCCAGCATTTT. Translating gives CASRGYGTGAYQPQHF.

This clone appeared many times. Other DNA sequences of this sample code for an identical CDR3. The CDR3 bases are TGTGCCAGTAGTGAGACAGGGTATCAGCCCCAGCATTTT. Protein: CASSETGYQPQHF. This rearrangement joins TRBV19 to TRBJ1-5; 7 bases map to TRBD1. Germline CDR1 and CDR2: LNHDA and SQIVND (reference sequence). The V and J ends lost 5 bases and 5 bases, in that order; junction bases with no gene match: 3. This CDR3 has 13 residues.

This chain's CDR3 is CASSLGSGRLNEQFF. The DNA of the CDR3 is TGCGCCAGCAGCTTGGGAAGCGGGAGACTCAATGAGCAGTTCTTC. The V call is TRBV5-1, the J call TRBJ2-1, with 8 nucleotides matching TRBD2. Trimming removed 0 bases from V and 6 bases from J; junction bases left unmatched: 5. The CDR3 covers 15 residues. Germline assignment: CDR1 SGHRS and CDR2 YFSETQ.

The V call is TRBV5-4, the J call TRBJ2-5; 12 nucleotides agree with TRBD2. The CDR3 extends over 15 amino acids. Per the germline V gene, CDR1 is SGHNT and CDR2 is YYREEE (reference sequence). The ends lost 5 bases at V and 1 base at J; junction bases unmatched: 3. This chain's CDR3 is CASSASGGVQETQYF. The CDR3 region has the DNA TGTGCCAGCAGTGCTAGCGGGGGGGTCCAAGAGACCCAGTACTTC. Full variable domain (outside the CDR3, taken from reference TRBV5-4 and TRBJ2-5): ETGVTQSPTHLIKTRGQQVTLRCSSQSGHNTVSWYQQALGQGPQFIFQYYREEENGRGNFPPRFSGLQFPNYSSELNVNALELDDSALYLCASSASGGVQETQYFGPGTRLLVL.

Only a few counts were recorded for this clone. This chain connects TRBV7-9 to TRBJ2-7; the D gene is possibly TRBD2 (5 bases). With 3 bases removed from V and 2 bases from J, the gap between germline ends came to 14 bases. This CDR3 has 15 residues. Germline CDR1 reads SEHNR; CDR2 reads FQNEAQ (reference sequence). The CDR3 bases are TGTGCCAGCAGCTTGTGGGGTGGAGGTACCTACGAGCAGTACTTC. This codes for CASSLWGGGTYEQYF. Complete variable domain (other parts from reference TRBV7-9 and TRBJ2-7): DTGVSQNPRHKITKRGQNVTFRCDPISEHNRLYWYRQTLGQGPEFLTYFQNEAQLEKSRLLSDRFSAERPKGSFSTLEIQRTEQGDSAMYLCASSLWGGGTYEQYFGPGTRLTVT.

The chain recombines TRBV2 with TRBJ2-2, with D tentatively TRBD1 (5 bases). Germline values: CDR1 SNHLY, CDR2 FYNNEI. This CDR3 region has 15 residues. Between the trimmed V and J ends, which lost 7 bases and 3 bases, there was a span of 15 bases. The CDR3 spells CASISGARDTGELFF. In nucleotides, the CDR3 is TGTGCCAGCATTTCTGGGGCCCGGGACACCGGGGAGCTGTTTTTT.

This rearrangement joins TRBV7-6 to TRBJ2-7, with 7 bases lining up with TRBD1. CDR1 is SGHVS and CDR2 is FNYEAQ in the germline V gene. V dropped 2 bases and J dropped 3; count of bases not matched to a gene: 4. This CDR3 is built from 14 residues. CDR3 nucleotides: TGTGCCAGCAGCTTAACAGGGGCCAACTACGAGCAGTACTTC. Translation: CASSLTGANYEQYF.

The chain is built from TRBV11-3 and TRBJ2-7; no firm D call. Germline CDR1 SGHNT, CDR2 YENEEA. With 0 bases removed from V and 0 bases from J, the gap between germline ends came to 9 bases. The CDR3 contains 15 residues. CDR3 DNA: TGTGCCAGCAGCTTAGATTCGACCAGCTCCTACGAGCAGTACTTC. Amino acid sequence: CASSLDSTSSYEQYF.

CDR3 sequence (DNA): TGTGCCAGCAGCTGGGACAGGGAGAACACTGAAGCTTTCTTT. Encoded protein: CASSWDRENTEAFF. The chain combines TRBV11-2 with TRBJ1-1, with 9 bases fitting TRBD1. This CDR3 comprises 14 residues. The ends lost 4 bases at V and 1 base at J; junction bases unmatched: 1. The V gene's germline CDR1 is SGHAT and CDR2 FQNNGV. The full variable domain, completed using reference TRBV11-2 and TRBJ1-1, is EAGVAQSPRYKIIEKRQSVAFWCNPISGHATLYWYQQILGQGPKLLIQFQNNGVVDDSQLPKDRFSAERLKGVDSTLKIQPAKLEDSAVYLCASSWDRENTEAFFGQGTRLTVV.

Ten or more counts support this clone. The chain recombines TRBV12-5 with TRBJ1-6; no clear D. Germline CDR1 is LGHNT and CDR2 is FRNRAP. This CDR3 contains 14 residues. Trimming removed 2 bases at V and 9 bases at J, with 11 bases between. CDR3 amino acids: CASGLPPYTSPLHF. In DNA, the CDR3 is TGTGCTAGTGGTTTGCCGCCCTACACTTCACCCCTCCACTTT.

V is TRBV18 and J is TRBJ2-3; tentative D call: TRBD1 (5 bases). This CDR3 has 13 residues. Per germline, CDR1 KGHSH and CDR2 LQKENI. Trimming cost V 2 bases and J 6 bases, with 9 bases left between them. The CDR3 reads CASSPRGLDTQYF. The CDR3 DNA reads as TGTGCCAGCTCACCAAGGGGTTTGGATACGCAGTATTTT.

In the case of this clone: This CDR3 is also generated by other DNA sequences in the sample. The V gene is TRBV2, the J gene TRBJ2-7; TRBD1 matches 11 bases. Germline V gives CDR1 SNHLY, CDR2 FYNNEI. Unmatched junction bases numbered 5, after V lost 7 bases and J lost 6 bases. There are 13 residues in the CDR3. DNA of the CDR3: TGTGCCAGCACTGGGACAGGGGGTTCCGAGCAGTACTTC. This gives the protein CASTGTGGSEQYF.

V is TRBV5-4 and J is TRBJ2-5; TRBD2 agrees at 8 bases. V shed 4 bases, J shed 5 bases, and the junction held 7 bases outside the gene matches. This CDR3 has 14 residues. The germline gives CDR1 SGHNT, CDR2 YYREEE (reference sequence). CDR3: CASSPGLGEETQYF. The CDR3 DNA reads TGTGCCAGCAGCCCGGGACTAGGGGAGGAGACCCAGTACTTC.

The chain has TRBV30 and TRBJ1-4; D uncertain. V gave up 3 bases and J gave up 4 bases, with 6 bases separating them. Germline values: CDR1 GTSNPN, CDR2 SVGIG (reference sequence). The CDR3 spans 12 residues. As DNA, the CDR3 is TGTGCCTGGAGCCGAGATAATGAAAAACTGTTTTTT. Translation: CAWSRDNEKLFF.

The chain joins TRBV10-3 to TRBJ1-1; 9 bases are a match to TRBD1. The CDR3 covers 13 residues. With 8 bases clipped from V and 5 bases from J, the junction kept 6 bases outside the gene matches. Germline CDR1 ENHRY, CDR2 SYGVKD. The CDR3 loop is CAIGGQGRTEAFF. The CDR3 nucleotides are TGTGCCATCGGGGGACAGGGTCGGACTGAAGCTTTCTTT.

This clone was observed a few times. The chain recombines TRBV29-1 with TRBJ1-1; the D is unclear. Germline V gene sequence: CDR1 SQVTM, CDR2 ANQGSEA. V lost 4 bases and J 0 bases, leaving 6 bases between the germline ends. The CDR3 length is 12 residues. CDR3 nucleotides: TGCAGCGTTGCGAGGGTGAACACTGAAGCTTTCTTT. Its translation is CSVARVNTEAFF.

V usage is TRBV5-1 and J usage is TRBJ2-1, with 7 bases matching TRBD2. The trim removed 2 bases at V and 5 bases at J, leaving 7 bases unmatched. Germline CDR1 reads SGHRS; CDR2 reads YFSETQ. The CDR3 extends over 15 amino acids. CDR3 in amino acids: CASSFQAGLNNEQFF. The CDR3 DNA reads as TGCGCCAGCAGCTTTCAAGCGGGACTGAACAATGAGCAGTTCTTC.